This T cell receptor (beta chain) came from a study of T cell repertoires in cytomegalovirus infection. This clonotype has a handful of counts. Its specificity is not known. V was shortened by 4 bases and J by 6 bases, with 6 bases between the two germline ends. Germline V lookup: CDR1 SEHNR, CDR2 FQNEAQ (reference sequence). The CDR3 has 11 amino acids. TCRdb re-called the reads through MiXCR, storing one row per CDR3 protein. The data show 640,000 or so distinct CDR3 sequences, about 30% seen once. The chain carries TRBV7-9 and TRBJ1-2; no definite D call. The sequenced sample was cultured PBMCs, obtained from culture after CMV antigen stimulation. The receptor comes from a human donor in good health (CMV status not recorded). Some clones in this sample may be carry-over from other donors' samples. CDR3 in DNA: TGTGCCAGCAGCTACGGGGATGGCTACACCTTC. The encoded protein is CASSYGDGYTF.